This T cell receptor beta chain stems from a study of STAT3 mutations in large granular lymphocyte leukemia. Study outcomes and limitations: After therapy, about 35% of the 18 patients switched clonotypes, all new clones STAT3 wild type. Sampling intervals varied between patients and samples. Every T-LGLL patient had at least one immunodominant TCRbeta clonotype.

The CDR3 is 16 residues long. Trimming cost V 6 bases and J 5 bases, with 17 bases left between them. The germline V gene has CDR1 WSHSY and CDR2 SAAADI. TCRdb's table, derived via immunoSEQ multiplex PCR, lists solely in-frame clones and lacks some. The data hold 35,000 or so clones, with 70% to 90% observed a single time. About this clone itself: Its antigen is unknown.

The sequenced sample was PBMCs. The receptor was isolated from a human donor with T large granular lymphocyte leukemia. Some clones in this sample may be carry-over from other donors' samples. The chain is built from TRBV10-2 and TRBJ1-6, with D possibly matching TRBD1 (5 bases). DNA for the CDR3: TGCGCCAGCAGCGATAATGTGGGGCGTAATAATTCACCCCTCCACTTT. Its translation is CASSDNVGRNNSPLHF.